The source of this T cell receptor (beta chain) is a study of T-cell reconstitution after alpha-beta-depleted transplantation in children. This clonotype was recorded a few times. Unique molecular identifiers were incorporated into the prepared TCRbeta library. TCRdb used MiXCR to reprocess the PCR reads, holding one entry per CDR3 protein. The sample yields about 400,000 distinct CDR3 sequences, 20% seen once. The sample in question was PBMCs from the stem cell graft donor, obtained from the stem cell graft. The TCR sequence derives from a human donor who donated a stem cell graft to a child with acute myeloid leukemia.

The CDR3 reads CASTRYRDITGELFF. For the CDR3, the DNA is TGTGCCAGTACCCGGTACCGGGACATCACCGGGGAGCTGTTTTTT. The genes are TRBV19 and TRBJ2-2; D might be TRBD1 (6 bases). The CDR3 length is 15 residues. The V end lost 7 bases, the J end lost 4 bases, and 16 bases lay between the germline ends. Looked up from germline, CDR1 is LNHDA and CDR2 is SQIVND (reference sequence).